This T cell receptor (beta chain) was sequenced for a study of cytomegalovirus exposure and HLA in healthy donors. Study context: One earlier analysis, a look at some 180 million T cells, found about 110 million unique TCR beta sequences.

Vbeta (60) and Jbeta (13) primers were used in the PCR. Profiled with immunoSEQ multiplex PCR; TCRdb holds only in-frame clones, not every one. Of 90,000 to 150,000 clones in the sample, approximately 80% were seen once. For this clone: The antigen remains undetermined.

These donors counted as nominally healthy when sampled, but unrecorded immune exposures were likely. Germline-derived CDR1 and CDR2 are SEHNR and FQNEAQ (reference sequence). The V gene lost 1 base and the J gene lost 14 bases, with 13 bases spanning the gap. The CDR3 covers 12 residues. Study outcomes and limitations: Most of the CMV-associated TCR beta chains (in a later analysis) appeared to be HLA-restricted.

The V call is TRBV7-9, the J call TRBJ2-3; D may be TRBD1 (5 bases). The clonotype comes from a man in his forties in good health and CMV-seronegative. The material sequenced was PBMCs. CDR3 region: CASSLGQQAGYF. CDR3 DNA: TGTGCCAGCAGCTTAGGACAGCAAGCAGGGTATTTT.